Below are 6 T cell receptor beta chains sequenced from a single sample in a study of pediatric ulcerative colitis. Some clones are missing from TCRdb's copy, which holds only in-frame ones; the method was immunoSEQ multiplex PCR. The sample carries roughly 60,000 clones, more than 75% recorded once. Sequencing input: blood. The receptors originated from a boy younger than 18 who was a control in a study of pediatric ulcerative colitis.

V gene TRBV4-1 combines with J gene TRBJ1-2, with TRBD1 matching 9 bases. The CDR3 runs to 15 residues. The germline gives CDR1 MGHRA, CDR2 YSYEKL. Trimming took 4 bases from V and 5 from J; bases not matched to a gene: 8. The CDR3 nucleotides read TGCGCCAGCAGCCCACTCCCCGGGACAGGGTATGGCTACACCTTC. This translates into CASSPLPGTGYGYTF.

The CDR3 nucleotides read TGTGCCAGCATAAAAGTGGCGGGAGACTTCTCTTACAATGAGCAGTTCTTC. This sequence encodes CASIKVAGDFSYNEQFF. J is TRBJ2-1 and V is TRBV27; 7 bases line up with TRBD2. With 7 bases clipped from V and 4 bases from J, the junction kept 16 bases outside the gene matches. The CDR3 consists of 17 residues. Germline lookup yields CDR1 MNHEY and CDR2 SMNVEV (reference sequence).

The J gene is TRBJ1-2, the V gene TRBV27; tentatively, D is TRBD1 (5 bases). Germline CDR1 and CDR2: MNHEY and SMNVEV (reference sequence). The CDR3 is 13 residues long. V was shortened by 8 bases and J by 3 bases, with 13 bases between the two germline ends. The CDR3 nucleotides read TGTGCCAGCTGGGGGACGGAATACTATGGCTACACCTTC. As protein: CASWGTEYYGYTF.

The chain links TRBV11-1 to TRBJ1-1, with 7 bases identical to TRBD1. This CDR3 contains 17 residues. The germline V gene has CDR1 SGHAT and CDR2 FQDESV (reference sequence). J lost 4 bases, V lost 3 bases, and 14 bases had no gene match. CDR3 region: CASSLFSLGPGGTEAFF. The CDR3 nucleotides are TGTGCCAGCAGCTTGTTCTCCCTCGGGCCAGGGGGCACTGAAGCTTTCTTT.

The V call is TRBV5-1, the J call TRBJ2-1; 10 bases line up with TRBD2. After removal of 5 bases from V and 4 bases from J, the junction contained 6 bases not matched to a gene. CDR3 length: 15 amino acids. Germline lookup yields CDR1 SGHRS and CDR2 YFSETQ. This CDR3 reads CASRSVAGGYNEQFF. DNA of the CDR3: TGCGCCAGCAGATCGGTAGCGGGAGGTTACAATGAGCAGTTCTTC.

The chain links TRBV4-2 to TRBJ2-7, with 13 bases fitting TRBD2. The length of the CDR3 is 19 residues. J was trimmed by 0 bases and V by 0 bases; bases with no gene match: 8. The germline V gene has CDR1 LGHNA and CDR2 YNFKEQ. The CDR3 region is CASSQDPGLAGTLSYEQYF. The CDR3 DNA reads as TGTGCCAGCAGCCAAGATCCGGGACTAGCGGGGACCCTCTCCTACGAGCAGTACTTC.